These T cell receptor beta chains were read from a single sample in a study of a mutant IDH1 vaccine in newly diagnosed glioma. Generated by immunoSEQ multiplex PCR, the TCRdb table keeps only in-frame clones and is missing some. In the table there are about 100,000 clones, 80% of which are singletons. Sequenced material: PBMCs, taken from a glioma patient treated with radiotherapy, temozolomide or both. The receptors come from a man in his forties with glioma. Both conserved end residues are part of each CDR3. Fields, in order: D gene, clone size, V gene, J gene, CDR3 protein, CDR3 DNA. D genes are given only for firm matches. Only some rows state a clone size, as once, few, many or a class for expanded clones.

>.|.|TRBV5-1|TRBJ2-7
CASSIVTGTSHSYEQYF
TGCGCCAGCAGCATTGTCACTGGTACGAGCCATTCCTACGAGCAGTACTTC
>TRBD1|.|TRBV19|TRBJ2-7
CASSTAGTGTYEQYF
TGTGCCAGTAGTACGGCCGGGACAGGAACCTACGAGCAGTACTTC
>.|once|TRBV7-8|TRBJ1-5
CASTAREDNQPQHF
TGTGCCAGCACCGCCAGGGAGGACAATCAGCCCCAGCATTTT
>.|once|TRBV4-2|TRBJ2-4
CASSQDEGTNIQYF
TGTGCCAGCAGCCAAGACGAGGGGACAAACATTCAGTACTTC
>.|.|TRBV7-2|TRBJ1-2
CASSPEGTGYTF
TGTGCCAGCAGCCCCGAGGGCACTGGCTACACCTTC
>.|.|TRBV27|TRBJ1-1
CASSQPRATEAFF
TGTGCCAGCAGCCAACCTCGGGCTACTGAAGCTTTCTTT
>TRBD2|.|TRBV7-2|TRBJ2-5
CASSPSGGAETQYF
TGTGCCAGCAGCCCGAGCGGGGGGGCAGAGACCCAGTACTTC
>TRBD2|few|TRBV11-2|TRBJ2-3
CASSLRGRTSADTQYF
TGTGCCAGCAGCTTACGGGGGAGGACTAGCGCAGATACGCAGTATTTT
>TRBD1|once|TRBV7-8|TRBJ1-6
CASSPRDSSLSYNSPLHF
TGTGCCAGCAGCCCGCGGGACAGTAGCCTCTCCTATAATTCACCCCTCCACTTT
>.|.|TRBV18|TRBJ2-7
CASSPEADPQRMYF
TGTGCCAGCTCACCAGAAGCAGACCCCCAGAGGATGTACTTC
>.|.|TRBV5-1|TRBJ2-5
CASSQGGSETQYF
TGCGCCAGCAGCCAGGGAGGATCGGAGACCCAGTACTTC
>TRBD2|.|TRBV4-1|TRBJ2-3
CASSHPPPELAGGPRVGDTQYF
TGCGCCAGCAGCCATCCACCCCCGGAGCTAGCGGGGGGGCCGAGAGTTGGAGATACGCAGTATTTT
>TRBD1|.|TRBV30|TRBJ2-7
CAWSSDRVTYEQYF
TGTGCCTGGAGTAGTGACAGGGTAACCTACGAGCAGTACTTC
>.|.|TRBV15|TRBJ2-5
CATSGEETQYF
TGTGCCACCAGCGGAGAGGAGACCCAGTACTTC
>.|.|TRBV15|TRBJ1-4
CAAGLARNEKLFF
TGTGCCGCCGGCCTGGCGAGAAATGAAAAACTGTTTTTT
>.|.|TRBV7-5|TRBJ1-1
CARSFRSGFEAFF
TGTGCCAGAAGCTTTAGGTCGGGGTTTGAAGCTTTCTTT
>TRBD1|.|TRBV4-2|TRBJ2-1
CASQQGGALDEQFF
TGTGCCAGCCAACAGGGGGGAGCGCTCGATGAGCAGTTCTTC
>.|.|TRBV7-2|TRBJ1-2
CASSVSAGVRGYGYTF
TGTGCCAGCAGCGTTAGCGCAGGGGTTAGGGGCTATGGCTACACCTTC
>.|.|TRBV29-1|TRBJ2-7
CSVEAPTRPGEQYF
TGCAGCGTTGAAGCTCCCACTCGGCCGGGCGAGCAGTACTTC
>TRBD1|.|TRBV7-8|TRBJ2-1
CASSLTGQGAINEQFF
TGTGCCAGCAGCTTAACCGGACAGGGGGCCATCAATGAGCAGTTCTTC
>.|few|TRBV9|TRBJ1-1
CASNPTDMNTEAFF
TGTGCCAGCAACCCCACGGATATGAACACTGAAGCTTTCTTT
>.|.|TRBV27|TRBJ2-5
CASSFLPLTETQYF
TGTGCCAGCAGCTTTTTGCCTTTAACGGAGACCCAGTACTTC
>TRBD2|.|TRBV5-1|TRBJ2-5
CASSLATGTSGGAMRETQYF
TGCGCCAGCAGCTTGGCAACCGGGACTAGCGGGGGGGCCATGCGGGAGACCCAGTACTTC
>.|once|TRBV4-2|TRBJ1-4
CASSQGESGINEKLFF
TGTGCCAGCAGCCAAGGAGAGTCGGGAATTAATGAAAAACTGTTTTTT
>.|.|TRBV7-2|TRBJ2-7
CASSPSLWGEQYF
TGTGCCAGCAGCCCGTCGCTTTGGGGAGAGCAGTACTTC
>TRBD2|many|TRBV5-4|TRBJ2-3
CASSPGLAGELDTQYF
TGTGCCAGCAGCCCGGGACTAGCGGGAGAATTGGATACGCAGTATTTT
>TRBD1|.|TRBV28|TRBJ2-7
CASSLETGLEQYF
TGTGCCAGCAGTTTGGAGACAGGGCTCGAGCAGTACTTC
>TRBD2|.|TRBV6-4|TRBJ2-2
CASSPSRGENTGELFF
TGTGCCAGCAGTCCCTCGCGGGGGGAGAACACCGGGGAGCTGTTTTTT
>.|.|TRBV21-1|TRBJ1-5
CASSKRGGINQPQHF
TGTGCCAGCAGCAAAAGGGGGGGTATCAATCAGCCCCAGCATTTT
>TRBD2|.|TRBV14|TRBJ2-5
CASSQRVRGEQYF
TGTGCCAGCAGCCAAAGAGTCCGGGGGGAGCAGTACTTC
>.|.|TRBV11-2|TRBJ2-5
CASSFSPYGETQYF
TGTGCCAGCAGCTTCTCCCCCTATGGAGAGACCCAGTACTTC
>TRBD1|.|TRBV7-2|TRBJ1-3
CASSPNGGTGLTGNTIYF
TGTGCCAGCAGCCCGAATGGAGGGACAGGGCTAACTGGAAACACCATATATTTT
>.|.|TRBV6-1|TRBJ2-7
CASSEGGGLDEQYF
TGTGCCAGCAGTGAAGGAGGGGGTCTAGACGAGCAGTACTTC
>TRBD1|few|TRBV30|TRBJ1-1
CAWTRADRGGNTEAFF
TGTGCCTGGACCAGGGCCGACAGGGGGGGGAACACTGAAGCTTTCTTT
>.|once|TRBV15|TRBJ1-5
CATSRDQGGPPQHF
TGTGCCACCAGCAGAGATCAAGGTGGGCCGCCCCAGCATTTT